This T cell receptor beta chain was recorded in a study of blood T cell repertoires in COVID-19. Study at large: Specimens from acute and convalescent COVID-19 originated in the United States, Italy and Spain.

The CDR3 loop spans 12 amino acids. Germline V CDR1 and CDR2: LGHNA, YNFKEQ. The V gene lost 1 base and the J gene lost 3 bases, with 4 bases spanning the gap. Individuals drawn from around 25 US areas were about 18 to 89 years old. Each recovered donor of Cohort 3 presented with two negative PCRs, clearance, or symptom resolution. Produced via immunoSEQ multiplex PCR; TCRdb's table is partial and in-frame only. In the table there are about 200,000 clones, roughly 90% of which are singletons. This chain uses TRBV4-2 with TRBJ2-7; D ambiguous. This clonotype was sampled from a woman between 18 and 29 years old who had recovered from COVID-19. The source material was PBMCs or T cells enriched from blood (not recorded which). The CDR3 sequence is CASSQGVYEQYF. DNA of the CDR3: TGTGCCAGCAGCCAAGGCGTCTACGAGCAGTACTTC.